This TCR beta chain was sequenced for a study of blood T cell repertoires in COVID-19. Overall study context: From the United States, Italy and Spain came samples of acute and convalescent COVID-19. Sources were T cells, B-cell-depleted T cells, or PBMCs; the material itself was cDNA or gDNA.

As originally analysed: Amplification with reference gene primers provided the estimates of nucleated cell counts. Repertoires were generated with immunoSEQ multiplex PCR, while TCRdb's copy carries only in-frame clones and drops some. The V and J calls and the clone size are those of that table, but D and trimming were determined from the DNA. Of some 110,000 clones in the sample, around 86% were seen once. The CDR3 sequence is 15 residues long. The V end lost 0 bases, the J end lost 4 bases, and 13 bases lay between the germline ends. Per the germline V gene, CDR1 is GTSNPN and CDR2 is SVGIG (reference sequence).

Sequenced input: peripheral blood. This chain connects TRBV30 to TRBJ1-3, with no clear D. This TCR came from a man aged 70-80 years with acute or convalescent COVID-19. The CDR3 region is CAWSVRVTQGNTIYF. The CDR3 nucleotides read TGTGCCTGGAGTGTACGTGTTACACAGGGAAACACCATATATTTT.